This T cell receptor beta chain is from a study of T cell responses to AZD1222 COVID-19 vaccine. Assay: immunoSEQ multiplex PCR; the TCRdb copy retains only in-frame clones and omits some. The sample carries about 190,000 clones, over 80% recorded once. Germline V gene lookup returns CDR1 SEHNR and CDR2 FQNEAQ (reference sequence). The CDR3 loop spans 14 amino acids. Trimming pared 4 bases from V and 4 bases from J, leaving 8 bases between. The clonotype comes from an adult in good health. Material: peripheral blood, obtained on day 0 of AZD1222 vaccination. The gene calls are TRBV7-9 and TRBJ1-6; D not certain. The CDR3 DNA is TGTGCCAGCAGCTCGGACCTTTATAATTCACCCCTCCACTTT. Translated, it gives CASSSDLYNSPLHF.